The 6 T cell receptor beta chains reported below all come from one sample, sequenced in a study of blood T cell repertoires in COVID-19. The assay was immunoSEQ multiplex PCR, and TCRdb's table has in-frame clones only and misses some. The sample shows tens of thousands of clones, around four fifths of them seen only once. Sample: peripheral blood. These receptors all stem from a human donor with acute or convalescent COVID-19. The donor label of this sample is uncertain.

This sequence joins TRBV5-1 and TRBJ1-1; no clear D. Germline V gene data show CDR1 as SGHRS and CDR2 as YFSETQ. The CDR3 is 14 residues long. Trimming shortened V by 4 bases and J by 0 bases, and 10 bases separated the two germline ends. The CDR3 region is CASSLPGMNTEAFF. CDR3 DNA sequence: TGCGCCAGCAGCCTGCCCGGTATGAACACTGAAGCTTTCTTT. The complete variable domain, with remaining parts taken from reference TRBV5-1 and TRBJ1-1, reads KAGVTQTPRYLIKTRGQQVTLSCSPISGHRSVSWYQQTPGQGLQFLFEYFSETQRNKGNFPGRFSGRQFSNSRSEMNVSTLELGDSALYLCASSLPGMNTEAFFGQGTRLTVV.

The chain is built from TRBV4-3 and TRBJ2-3; no definite D call. The CDR3 is 13 amino acids. The germline gives CDR1 LGHNA, CDR2 YSLEER. V lost 3 bases, J lost 4 bases, and 8 bases lay in between. The CDR3 sequence is CASSHSLSDTQYF. The CDR3 DNA reads TGCGCCAGCAGCCATTCTCTATCAGATACGCAGTATTTT.

This clone showed up just once. As DNA, the CDR3 is TGCAGCGCTATTAGAGGACAGGGGTCGCGTGGCTACACCTTC. This sequence encodes CSAIRGQGSRGYTF. This chain joins TRBV29-1 and TRBJ1-2; TRBD1 agrees at 9 bases. J was trimmed by 7 bases and V by 7 bases; bases with no gene match: 13. The CDR3 runs 14 residues. Germline lookup yields CDR1 SQVTM and CDR2 ANQGSEA.

This chain links TRBV30 with TRBJ1-5; D is uncertain. With 0 bases removed from V and 5 bases from J, the gap between germline ends came to 8 bases. CDR3 length equals 13 residues. In germline, CDR1 is GTSNPN, CDR2 SVGIG (reference sequence). The CDR3 here is CAWSVAGHQPQHF. In DNA, the CDR3 is TGTGCCTGGAGTGTGGCAGGCCATCAGCCCCAGCATTTT.

The V gene is TRBV6-5, the J gene TRBJ2-6, with D hard to call. The CDR3 has 15 residues. Germline CDR1 reads MNHEY; CDR2 reads SVGAGI. The ends were cut back, 6 bases at V and 1 base at J, with 10 bases in the middle. CDR3 DNA: TGTGCCAGCAGGCCACAGTTTTCTGGGGCCAACGTCCTGACTTTC. As protein: CASRPQFSGANVLTF.

This chain joins TRBV7-2 and TRBJ2-7; 8 positions agree with TRBD1. There are 14 residues in the CDR3. Germline loops: CDR1 SGHTA, CDR2 FQGNSA. J gave up 3 bases and V 1 base, and 2 bases lay outside the gene matches. The CDR3 spells CASSLGRGLYEQYF. CDR3 nucleotide sequence: TGTGCCAGCAGCTTAGGCAGGGGGCTCTACGAGCAGTACTTC.